The clone carrying this T cell receptor (beta chain) appeared a single time. Healthy bone marrow donors made up the cohort. The sample originates from a study of cytomegalovirus exposure and HLA in healthy donors. The PCR had 60 Vbeta and 13 Jbeta primers. Data came from immunoSEQ multiplex PCR; TCRdb stores just in-frame clones and leaves some out. Of some 150,000 clones listed, approximately 88% are singletons. The CDR3 runs to 16 residues. Trimming took off 5 bases at V and 6 bases at J, with 20 bases between the two ends. Germline CDR1 is MNHEY and CDR2 is SMNVEV (reference sequence). This clonotype was sampled from a woman aged 25 to 39 in good health and CMV-seronegative. J is TRBJ2-1 and V is TRBV27; D is undetermined. Specimen: PBMCs. The CDR3 DNA sequence: TGTGCCAGCAGTATTTTAGGAGCCGGCCCATCCAATGAGCAGTTCTTC. Protein: CASSILGAGPSNEQFF.